The 15 T cell receptor beta chains below were found in one sample sequenced in a study of T-cell reconstitution after alpha-beta-depleted transplantation in children. Molecular barcoding with unique molecular identifiers was used for the TCRbeta library. TCRdb reprocessed the PCR reads with MiXCR, giving one entry per CDR3 protein. The sample gives some 550,000 distinct CDR3 sequences, 15% to 20% of which show up once; 3.3% is in the top ten. The input for sequencing was PBMCs from the stem cell graft donor, taken from the stem cell graft. All receptors derive from a human donor who donated a stem cell graft to a child with acute lymphoblastic leukemia.

The chain is built from TRBV12-3 or TRBV12-4 and TRBJ2-6, with 9 bases aligning to TRBD1. Germline trimming cut 8 bases from V and 2 bases from J; bases unmatched to any gene: 13. The CDR3 length is 18 residues. CDR3 residues: CASGPLTGGFAGANVLTF. CDR3 DNA: TGTGCCAGCGGCCCGTTGACAGGGGGTTTCGCTGGGGCCAACGTCCTGACTTTC.

This chain links TRBV5-1 with TRBJ2-1; 7 bases align to TRBD1. Germline V gene lookup returns CDR1 SGHRS and CDR2 YFSETQ. V lost 2 bases and J lost 0; bases outside the gene matches: 5. CDR3 size: 16 residues. The CDR3 sequence: CASSLGQASSYNEQFF. The CDR3 DNA sequence: TGCGCCAGCAGCTTAGGACAGGCGAGCTCCTACAATGAGCAGTTCTTC.

The chain employs TRBV20-1 and TRBJ1-2; TRBD1 matches at 9 bases. V shed 5 bases and J 1 base; nucleotides not matched to a gene: 20. CDR1 is DFQATT and CDR2 is SNEGSKA in the germline V gene (reference sequence). The CDR3 is made up of 19 amino acids. CDR3 residues: CSAGRFPRDRAEYNYGYTF. The CDR3 DNA follows: TGCAGTGCTGGACGTTTTCCCCGGGACAGGGCCGAATATAACTATGGCTACACCTTC.

This clonotype was recorded a few times. The chain links TRBV7-2 to TRBJ2-1, with 9 nucleotides matching TRBD2. Unmatched junction bases numbered 4, after V lost 5 bases and J lost 2 bases. Germline V gene lookup returns CDR1 SGHTA and CDR2 FQGNSA. This CDR3 is 15 amino acids long. The CDR3 nucleotides read TGTGCCAGCAGCGTGACTAGCGGAACCTACAATGAGCAGTTCTTC. Its protein product is CASSVTSGTYNEQFF.

There are a few counts of this clonotype. V gene TRBV4-1 combines with J gene TRBJ2-1; TRBD2 matches at 7 bases. Germline V gives CDR1 MGHRA, CDR2 YSYEKL. There are 17 residues in the CDR3. The junction had 11 bases not matched to a gene; V was cut back by 0 bases and J by 6 bases. The CDR3 protein is CASSQDILAGEVNEQFF. Here the CDR3 DNA reads TGCGCCAGCAGCCAAGATATTCTGGCGGGAGAGGTCAATGAGCAGTTCTTC.

This clonotype has only a few counts. The J gene is TRBJ2-7, the V gene TRBV4-1, with 7 nucleotides matching TRBD2. The CDR3 has 14 residues. The germline V gene encodes CDR1 MGHRA and CDR2 YSYEKL. The junction had 9 bases not matched to a gene; V was cut back by 4 bases and J by 6 bases. CDR3 bases: TGCGCCAGCAGCCTCGGGGAAGCGGGACCCGAGCAGTACTTC. Protein sequence: CASSLGEAGPEQYF.

This clonotype showed up just a few times. This sequence joins TRBV2 and TRBJ1-6; 7 bases are a match to TRBD1. Germline V gives CDR1 SNHLY, CDR2 FYNNEI. Germline trimming cut 5 bases from V and 10 bases from J; bases unmatched to any gene: 5. This CDR3 region has 13 residues. CDR3 sequence: CASSRDSQSPLHF. The CDR3 region has the DNA TGTGCCAGCAGTCGGGACAGCCAATCACCCCTCCACTTT. The full variable domain, with the rest looked up from reference TRBV2 and TRBJ1-6, is EPEVTQTPSHQVTQMGQEVILRCVPISNHLYFYWYRQILGQKVEFLVSFYNNEISEKSEIFDDQFSVERPDGSNFTLKIRSTKLEDSAMYFCASSRDSQSPLHFGNGTRLTVT.

This clonotype has more than one count but fewer than ten. V is TRBV12-3 or TRBV12-4 and J is TRBJ2-1; no definite D call. This CDR3 region has 15 residues. With 5 bases removed from V and 6 bases from J, the gap between germline ends came to 17 bases. For the CDR3, the DNA is TGTGCCAGCAGTCCCGGCCGTACCTGGATCAATGAGCAGTTCTTC. Its protein product is CASSPGRTWINEQFF.

The chain is built from TRBV5-1 and TRBJ2-3, with 12 bases that match TRBD2. Germline V CDR1 and CDR2: SGHRS, YFSETQ. This CDR3 comprises 17 residues. Trimming at V came to 2 bases and at J to 4 bases, leaving 8 bases not matched to a gene. CDR3 residues: CASSFRPTSGSADTQYF. In DNA, the CDR3 is TGCGCCAGCAGCTTCCGACCGACTAGCGGGAGTGCAGATACGCAGTATTTT.

The J gene is TRBJ1-1, the V gene TRBV5-1; tentatively, D is TRBD1 (6 bases). The V and J ends lost 3 bases and 6 bases respectively, with 12 bases between them. The CDR3 covers 13 residues. Germline V lookup: CDR1 SGHRS, CDR2 YFSETQ. The CDR3 DNA sequence: TGCGCCAGCAGCTCAACACAGGGAGCTGAAGCTTTCTTT. As protein: CASSSTQGAEAFF.

The chain carries TRBV11-2 and TRBJ1-2; D is unclear. Germline CDR1 SGHAT, CDR2 FQNNGV. V lost 5 bases to trimming and J lost 2 bases, with 9 bases between them. CDR3 length: 13 residues. The CDR3 coding sequence is TGTGCCAGCAGCGCCGAAATGAACTATGGCTACACCTTC. Its protein is CASSAEMNYGYTF.

This rearrangement joins TRBV12-3 or TRBV12-4 to TRBJ1-5, with D unresolved. The CDR3 sequence is 13 residues long. The V and J ends lost 8 bases and 7 bases respectively, with 15 bases between them. The CDR3 loop is CASGERETQPQHF. The CDR3 bases are TGTGCCAGCGGGGAGAGGGAGACCCAGCCCCAGCATTTT.

This clonotype showed up just a few times. J is TRBJ2-7 and V is TRBV7-2; tentatively, D is TRBD1 or TRBD2 (5 bases each). The germline V gene encodes CDR1 SGHTA and CDR2 FQGNSA. This CDR3 spans 18 amino acids. V was cut by 1 base and J by 6 bases, with 25 bases left in between. Here the CDR3 reads CASSLVPGPTAADFEQYF. CDR3 sequence (DNA): TGTGCCAGCAGCTTAGTGCCGGGGCCGACGGCTGCTGATTTCGAGCAGTACTTC.

The chain links TRBV6-1 to TRBJ2-2; D is unresolved. The V gene's germline CDR1 is MNHNS and CDR2 SASEGT. Trimming left V 5 bases short and J 0 bases short, with 13 bases between. The CDR3 sequence is 16 residues long. The CDR3 DNA reads TGTGCCAGCAGTCCTACCCGTGAGACGAACACCGGGGAGCTGTTTTTT. Protein: CASSPTRETNTGELFF.

This clonotype has just a few counts. Here the CDR3 DNA reads TGCAGTGCTAGAGATTCCGGACAGGTGAAAGAGACCCAGTACTTC. Residues: CSARDSGQVKETQYF. The chain employs TRBV20-1 and TRBJ2-5; 7 bases match TRBD1. V shed 0 bases, J shed 3 bases, and the junction held 7 bases outside the gene matches. CDR3 length: 15 residues. Germline V CDR1 and CDR2: DFQATT, SNEGSKA (reference sequence).